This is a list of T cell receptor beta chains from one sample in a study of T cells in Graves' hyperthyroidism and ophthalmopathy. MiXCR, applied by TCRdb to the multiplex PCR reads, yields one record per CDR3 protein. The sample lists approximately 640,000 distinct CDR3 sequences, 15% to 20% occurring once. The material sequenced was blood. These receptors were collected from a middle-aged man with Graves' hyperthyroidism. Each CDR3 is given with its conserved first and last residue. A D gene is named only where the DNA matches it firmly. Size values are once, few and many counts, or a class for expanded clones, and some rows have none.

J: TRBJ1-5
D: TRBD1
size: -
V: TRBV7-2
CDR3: CASTKTGGSSRNQPQHF
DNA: TGTGCCAGCACTAAGACAGGGGGTTCCTCACGCAATCAGCCCCAGCATTTT

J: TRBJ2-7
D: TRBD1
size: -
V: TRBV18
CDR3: CASSPDRGSGEQYF
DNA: TGTGCCAGCTCACCGGACAGGGGATCCGGCGAGCAGTACTTC

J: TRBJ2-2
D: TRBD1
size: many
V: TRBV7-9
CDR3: CASRGQGNTGELFF
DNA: TGTGCCAGCAGGGGACAGGGAAACACCGGGGAGCTGTTTTTT

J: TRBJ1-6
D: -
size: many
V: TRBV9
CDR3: CASSVDQGAFSPLHF
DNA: TGTGCCAGCAGCGTAGATCAGGGTGCGTTCTCACCCCTCCACTTT

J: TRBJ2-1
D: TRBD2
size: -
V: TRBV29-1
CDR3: CSVRAGVRNEQFF
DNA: TGCAGCGTTCGGGCGGGAGTTCGAAATGAGCAGTTCTTC

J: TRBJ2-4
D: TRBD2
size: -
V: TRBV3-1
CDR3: CASSPRLAGLKNIQYF
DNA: TGTGCCAGCAGCCCCCGGCTAGCGGGGCTAAAAAACATTCAGTACTTC

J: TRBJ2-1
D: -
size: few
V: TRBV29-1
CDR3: CSVTGTLYNEQFF
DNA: TGCAGCGTTACCGGGACGTTGTACAATGAGCAGTTCTTC

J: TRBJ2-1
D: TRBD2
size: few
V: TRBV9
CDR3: CASSLGWASGSPAYNEQFF
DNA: TGTGCCAGCAGCCTCGGTTGGGCTAGCGGGAGTCCGGCCTACAATGAGCAGTTCTTC

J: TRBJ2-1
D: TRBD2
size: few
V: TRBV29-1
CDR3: CSGLAGEGEQFF
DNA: TGCAGCGGGCTAGCGGGAGAAGGTGAGCAGTTCTTC

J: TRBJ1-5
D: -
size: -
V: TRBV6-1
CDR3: CASSEFQRGNQPQHF
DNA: TGTGCCAGCAGTGAATTTCAGAGGGGGAACCAGCCCCAGCATTTT

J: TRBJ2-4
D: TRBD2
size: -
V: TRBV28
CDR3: CASSQGGSGSSENIQYF
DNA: TGCGCCAGCAGCCAAGGTGGTAGCGGGAGTAGCGAAAACATTCAGTACTTC

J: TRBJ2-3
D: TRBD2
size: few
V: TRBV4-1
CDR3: CASSQGSGSTDTQYF
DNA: TGCGCCAGCAGCCAAGGTAGCGGGAGTACAGATACGCAGTATTTT

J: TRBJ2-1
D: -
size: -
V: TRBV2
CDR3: CASSAVGGQGNEQFF
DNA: TGTGCCAGCAGTGCGGTGGGGGGCCAAGGCAATGAGCAGTTCTTC

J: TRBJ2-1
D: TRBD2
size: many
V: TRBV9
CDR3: CASSPRWSTSGRSEQFF
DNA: TGTGCCAGCAGCCCAAGATGGTCCACTAGCGGGAGAAGTGAGCAGTTCTTC

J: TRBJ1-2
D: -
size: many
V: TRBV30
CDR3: CAWTAGNYGYTF
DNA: TGTGCCTGGACGGCAGGCAACTATGGCTACACCTTC

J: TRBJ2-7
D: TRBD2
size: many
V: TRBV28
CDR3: CASSPGWEEAGAYEQYF
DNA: TGTGCCAGCAGCCCCGGCTGGGAGGAAGCGGGGGCCTACGAGCAGTACTTC

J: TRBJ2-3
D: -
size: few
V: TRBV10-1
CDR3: CASSEGSITDTQYF
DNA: TGCGCCAGCAGTGAAGGGTCTATCACAGATACGCAGTATTTT

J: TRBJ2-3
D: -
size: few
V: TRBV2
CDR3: CASSYVTDTQYF
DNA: TGTGCCAGCAGTTACGTTACAGATACGCAGTATTTT

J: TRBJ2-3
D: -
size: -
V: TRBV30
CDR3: CAWSRLRSTDTQYF
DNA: TGTGCCTGGAGTAGACTCCGGAGCACAGATACGCAGTATTTT

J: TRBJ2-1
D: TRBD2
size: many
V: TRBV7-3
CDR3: CASSSAGGLRNEQFF
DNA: TGTGCCAGCAGCTCAGCGGGAGGTTTAAGGAATGAGCAGTTCTTC

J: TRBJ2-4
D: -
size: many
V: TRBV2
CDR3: CASRIQDKIAKNIQYF
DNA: TGTGCCAGCAGAATCCAGGACAAGATAGCCAAAAACATTCAGTACTTC

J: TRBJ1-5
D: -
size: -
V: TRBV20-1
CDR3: CSADRDGSNQPQHF
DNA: TGCAGTGCTGACCGGGACGGTAGCAATCAGCCCCAGCATTTT

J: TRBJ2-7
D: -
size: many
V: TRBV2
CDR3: CASRDGSSYEQYF
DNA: TGTGCCAGCAGGGACGGGAGCTCCTACGAGCAGTACTTC

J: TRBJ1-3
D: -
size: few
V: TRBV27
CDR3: CASSLTGSPGNTIYF
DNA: TGTGCCAGCAGTTTAACAGGGTCACCTGGAAACACCATATATTTT

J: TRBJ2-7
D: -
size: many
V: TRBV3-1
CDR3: CASSLRELGEQYF
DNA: TGTGCCAGCAGCCTCAGGGAGCTAGGCGAGCAGTACTTC

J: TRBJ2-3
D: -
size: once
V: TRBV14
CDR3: CASSPQGAIFTDTQYF
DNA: TGTGCCAGCAGTCCACAGGGAGCCATCTTCACAGATACGCAGTATTTT

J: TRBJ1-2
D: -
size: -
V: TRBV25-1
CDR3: CASSDRTGSSSYGYTF
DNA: TGTGCCAGCAGTGATCGGACTGGGTCTTCCTCCTATGGCTACACCTTC

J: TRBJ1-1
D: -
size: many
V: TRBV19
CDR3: CASSATGYLEAFF
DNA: TGTGCCAGTAGTGCTACGGGATACCTCGAAGCTTTCTTT

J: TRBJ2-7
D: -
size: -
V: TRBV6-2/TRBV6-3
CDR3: CASSYSGLGSYEQYF
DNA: TGTGCCAGCAGTTACTCGGGACTTGGGTCGTACGAGCAGTACTTC

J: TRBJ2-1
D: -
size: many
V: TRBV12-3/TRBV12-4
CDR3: CASVVDGYNEQFF
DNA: TGTGCCAGCGTCGTCGACGGATACAATGAGCAGTTCTTC

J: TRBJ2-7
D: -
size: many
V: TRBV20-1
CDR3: CSAIVVHEQYF
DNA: TGCAGTGCTATTGTCGTGCACGAGCAGTACTTC

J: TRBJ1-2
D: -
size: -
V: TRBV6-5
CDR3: CASSYSRANRVDYGYTF
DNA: TGTGCCAGCAGTTACTCTCGGGCCAACAGGGTAGACTATGGCTACACCTTC

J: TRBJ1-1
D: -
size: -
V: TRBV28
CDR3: CASIMQGVTEAFF
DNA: TGTGCCAGCATCATGCAGGGTGTCACTGAAGCTTTCTTT

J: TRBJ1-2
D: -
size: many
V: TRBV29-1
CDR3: CSVALRSGYTF
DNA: TGCAGCGTTGCCTTACGGAGTGGCTACACCTTC

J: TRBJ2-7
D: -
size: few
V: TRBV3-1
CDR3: CASSPLQTGTYEQYF
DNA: TGTGCCAGCAGCCCCCTACAGACAGGTACCTACGAGCAGTACTTC

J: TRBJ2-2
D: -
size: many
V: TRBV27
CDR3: CASSTENTGELFF
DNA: TGTGCCAGCAGTACAGAAAACACCGGGGAGCTGTTTTTT

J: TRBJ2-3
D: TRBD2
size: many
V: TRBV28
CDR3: CASSKRRTWTSYTDTQYF
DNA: TGTGCCAGCAGTAAACGAAGGACTTGGACTAGCTACACAGATACGCAGTATTTT

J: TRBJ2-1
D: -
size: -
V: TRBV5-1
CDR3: CANSLASGSYNEQFF
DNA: TGCGCCAACAGTCTGGCATCAGGTTCCTACAATGAGCAGTTCTTC

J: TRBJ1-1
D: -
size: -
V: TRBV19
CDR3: CASSMRGTVNTEAFF
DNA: TGTGCCAGTAGTATGCGCGGGACGGTGAACACTGAAGCTTTCTTT

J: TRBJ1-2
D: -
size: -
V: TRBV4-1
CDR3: CASSQVGGATDYGYTF
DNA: TGCGCCAGCAGCCAAGTTGGGGGGGCAACGGACTATGGCTACACCTTC

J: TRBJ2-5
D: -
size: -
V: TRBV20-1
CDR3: CSARAGSGPQETQYF
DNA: TGCAGTGCTAGAGCCGGTTCAGGTCCCCAAGAGACCCAGTACTTC

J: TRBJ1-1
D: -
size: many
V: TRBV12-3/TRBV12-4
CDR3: CASSPPGTNTEAFF
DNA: TGTGCCAGCAGTCCCCCAGGGACGAACACTGAAGCTTTCTTT

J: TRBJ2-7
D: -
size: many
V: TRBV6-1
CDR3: CASNIDWAYEQYF
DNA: TGTGCCAGCAACATAGACTGGGCGTACGAGCAGTACTTC

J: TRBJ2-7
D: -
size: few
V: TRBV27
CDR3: CASSPGLPYEQYF
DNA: TGTGCCAGCAGTCCGGGACTCCCCTACGAGCAGTACTTC

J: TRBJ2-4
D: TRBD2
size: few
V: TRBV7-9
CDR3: CASSHPQREVGNIQYF
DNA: TGTGCCAGCAGCCACCCCCAGCGGGAGGTGGGAAACATTCAGTACTTC

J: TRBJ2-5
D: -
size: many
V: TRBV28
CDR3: CASSLKSRGQETQYF
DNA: TGTGCCAGCAGTTTAAAAAGTAGGGGACAAGAGACCCAGTACTTC

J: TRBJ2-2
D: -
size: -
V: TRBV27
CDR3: CASSLAGSAGELFF
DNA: TGTGCCAGCAGTTTGGCTGGATCGGCCGGGGAGCTGTTTTTT

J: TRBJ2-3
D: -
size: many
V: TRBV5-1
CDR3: CASSYRTRATDTQYF
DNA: TGCGCCAGCAGCTACAGGACACGGGCAACAGATACGCAGTATTTT

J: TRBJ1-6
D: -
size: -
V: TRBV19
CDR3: CASSHTGTGSPLHF
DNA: TGTGCCAGTAGTCACACCGGTACCGGTTCACCCCTCCACTTT

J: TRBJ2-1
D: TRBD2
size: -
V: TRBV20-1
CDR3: CSARAPGTSGSYNEQFF
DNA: TGCAGTGCTAGAGCACCCGGGACTAGCGGGAGTTATAATGAGCAGTTCTTC

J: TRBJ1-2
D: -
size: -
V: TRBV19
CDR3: CASSSRTGGDYGYTF
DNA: TGTGCCAGTAGTTCCCGGACGGGAGGTGACTATGGCTACACCTTC

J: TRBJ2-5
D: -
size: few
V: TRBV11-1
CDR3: CASSPRAGTRETQYF
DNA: TGTGCCAGCAGCCCGCGGGCCGGGACGAGGGAGACCCAGTACTTC

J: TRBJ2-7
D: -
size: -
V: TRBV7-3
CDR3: CASSLTPGPIMEQYF
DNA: TGTGCCAGCAGCTTAACTCCCGGACCGATAATGGAGCAGTACTTC

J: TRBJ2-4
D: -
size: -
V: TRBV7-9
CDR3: CASSSTGWQNIQYF
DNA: TGTGCCAGCAGCTCAACAGGGTGGCAAAACATTCAGTACTTC